This T cell receptor (beta chain) was obtained from a study of OX40 agonist ivuxolimab in advanced cancers. Study-wide background: Patients in the trial were receiving intravenous ivuxolimab every 2 weeks, at doses of 0.01 to 10 mg/kg. Patients in dose escalation had liver, melanoma, kidney or head and neck cancers. The study's findings and limits: The mean number of expanded clones was higher in CD8+ T cells than in CD4+.

Autoimmune disease history or systemic immunosuppression excluded patients. The CDR3 spans 15 residues. J was trimmed by 6 bases and V by 4 bases; bases with no gene match: 8. Germline assignment: CDR1 SGHRS and CDR2 YFSETQ. Turning to this clone: As yet, its antigen is unknown.

Using immunoSEQ multiplex PCR, the repertoire was profiled, and TCRdb retains in-frame clones only, with some absent. The sample lists fewer than 60,000 clones; about nine tenths were seen once. The chain has TRBV5-1 and TRBJ2-2, with 8 bases aligning to TRBD1. The specimen was CD4+ or CD8+ T cells sorted from blood, collected in a trial of the OX40 agonist ivuxolimab. This TCR came from an adult with an advanced solid tumor such as melanoma, head and neck, liver or kidney cancer. The CDR3 DNA follows: TGCGCCAGCAGCCCTGGACAGGGTTGGGCCGGGGAGCTGTTTTTT. It translates to CASSPGQGWAGELFF.